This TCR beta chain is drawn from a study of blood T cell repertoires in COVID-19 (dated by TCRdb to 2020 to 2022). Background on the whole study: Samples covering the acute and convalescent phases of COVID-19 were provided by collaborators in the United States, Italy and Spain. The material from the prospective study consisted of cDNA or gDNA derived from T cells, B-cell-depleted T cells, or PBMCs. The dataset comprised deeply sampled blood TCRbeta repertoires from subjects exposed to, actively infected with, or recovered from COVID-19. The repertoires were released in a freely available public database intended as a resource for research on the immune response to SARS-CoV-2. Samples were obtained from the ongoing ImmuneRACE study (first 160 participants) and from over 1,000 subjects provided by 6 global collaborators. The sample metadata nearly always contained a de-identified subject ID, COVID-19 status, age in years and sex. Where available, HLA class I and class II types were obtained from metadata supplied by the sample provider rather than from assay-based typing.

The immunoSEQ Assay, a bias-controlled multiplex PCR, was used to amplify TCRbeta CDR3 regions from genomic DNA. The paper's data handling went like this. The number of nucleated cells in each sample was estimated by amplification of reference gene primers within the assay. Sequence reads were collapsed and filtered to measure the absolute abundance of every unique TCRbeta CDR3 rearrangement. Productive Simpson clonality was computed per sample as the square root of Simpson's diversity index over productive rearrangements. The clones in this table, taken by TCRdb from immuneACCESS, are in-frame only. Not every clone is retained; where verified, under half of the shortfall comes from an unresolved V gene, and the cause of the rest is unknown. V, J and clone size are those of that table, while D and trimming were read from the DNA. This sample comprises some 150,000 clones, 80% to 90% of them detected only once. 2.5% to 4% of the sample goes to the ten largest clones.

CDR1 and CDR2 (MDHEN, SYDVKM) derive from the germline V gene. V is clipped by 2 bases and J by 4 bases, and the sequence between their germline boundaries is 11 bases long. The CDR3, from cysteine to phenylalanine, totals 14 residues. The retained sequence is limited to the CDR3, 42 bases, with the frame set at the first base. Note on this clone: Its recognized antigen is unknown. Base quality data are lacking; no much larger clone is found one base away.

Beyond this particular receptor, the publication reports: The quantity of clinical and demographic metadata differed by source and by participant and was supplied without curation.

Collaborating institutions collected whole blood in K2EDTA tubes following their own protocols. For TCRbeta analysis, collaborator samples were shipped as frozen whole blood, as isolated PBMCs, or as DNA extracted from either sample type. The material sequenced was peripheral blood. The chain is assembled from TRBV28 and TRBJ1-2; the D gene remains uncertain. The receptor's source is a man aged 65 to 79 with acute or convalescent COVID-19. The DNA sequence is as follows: TGTGCCAGCAGTTTAGGCCCAGGCCTCTATGGCTACACCTTC. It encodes CASSLGPGLYGYTF.